This T cell receptor (beta chain) emerged from a study of blood T cell repertoires in COVID-19 (dated by TCRdb to the early 2020s). Study-level background: Collaborator samples came from the United States, Italy and Spain and covered acute and convalescent phases of COVID-19. The prospective study material was composed of cDNA or gDNA derived from T cells, B-cell-depleted T cells, or PBMCs. The dataset comprised deeply sampled blood TCRbeta repertoires from subjects exposed to, actively infected with, or recovered from COVID-19. The repertoires were released in a freely available public database meant as a resource for research on the immune response to SARS-CoV-2. Samples came from the ongoing ImmuneRACE study (first 160 participants) plus 1,254 subjects from 6 global collaborators. The sample metadata nearly always contained a de-identified subject ID, COVID-19 status, age in years and sex. Where HLA class I and class II types were available, the types were taken from metadata supplied by the sample provider, not from assay-based typing. Here is what the overall study found, with its caveats: The quantity of clinical and demographic metadata differed by source and by participant and was supplied without curation.

The immunoSEQ Assay, a bias-controlled multiplex PCR, was used to amplify TCRbeta CDR3 regions from genomic DNA. The original methods were these. Nucleated cell counts per sample were estimated from amplification of reference gene primers within the assay. Sequence reads were collapsed and filtered to measure the absolute abundance of every unique TCRbeta CDR3 rearrangement. For each sample, productive Simpson clonality was calculated by taking the square root of Simpson's diversity index across productive rearrangements. Imported from immuneACCESS, the table was reduced by TCRdb to in-frame sequences with V and J called. These copies leave out some clones; in studies compared against another copy, an unresolved V gene accounts for under half, and the cause of the remainder is not known. V and J calls and clone size come straight from that table; D and trimming were deduced from the DNA. The sample yields about 130,000 clones; roughly 88% were counted once. Roughly 1.2% of the sample is taken by the ten largest.

V and J lose 5 bases and 3 bases, and a span of 10 bases separates them. Reading the germline V gene gives CDR1 MNHEY and CDR2 SVGEGT. Including the terminal cysteine and phenylalanine, the CDR3 comprises 14 residues. CDR3 DNA only is kept here, 42 bases in frame from base 1. With regard to this clone: Its antigen is unknown. Per-base quality was not reported, and no clone a single base away is much larger than it.

Collaborating institutions collected whole blood in K2EDTA tubes following their own protocols. For TCRbeta analysis, collaborator samples were shipped as frozen whole blood, as isolated PBMCs, or as DNA extracted from either sample type. What was sequenced was peripheral blood. The chain is encoded by TRBV6-2 or TRBV6-3 joined to TRBJ2-2; perhaps TRBD1 is the D gene, with 5 bases matching. This clonotype was sampled from a woman aged 80 or older with acute or convalescent COVID-19. The bases are TGTGCCAGCAGTATTCCCAGGGACACCGGGGAGCTGTTTTTT. Translated, this gives CASSIPRDTGELFF.